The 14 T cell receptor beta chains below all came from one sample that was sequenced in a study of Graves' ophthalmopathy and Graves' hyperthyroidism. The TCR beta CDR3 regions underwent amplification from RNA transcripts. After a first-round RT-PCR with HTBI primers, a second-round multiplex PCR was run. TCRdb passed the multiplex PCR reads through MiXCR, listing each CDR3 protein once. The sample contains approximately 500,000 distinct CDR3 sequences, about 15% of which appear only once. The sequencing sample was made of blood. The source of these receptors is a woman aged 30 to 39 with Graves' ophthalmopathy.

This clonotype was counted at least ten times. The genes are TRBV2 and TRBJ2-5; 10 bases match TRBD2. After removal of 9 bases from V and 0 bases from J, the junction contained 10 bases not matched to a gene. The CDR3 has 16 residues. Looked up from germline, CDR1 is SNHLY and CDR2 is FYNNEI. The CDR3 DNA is TGTGCCAGTCGGGGGGGACTAGCGAAGTACCAAGAGACCCAGTACTTC. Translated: CASRGGLAKYQETQYF. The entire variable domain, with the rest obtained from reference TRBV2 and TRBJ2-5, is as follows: EPEVTQTPSHQVTQMGQEVILRCVPISNHLYFYWYRQILGQKVEFLVSFYNNEISEKSEIFDDQFSVERPDGSNFTLKIRSTKLEDSAMYFCASRGGLAKYQETQYFGPGTRLLVL.

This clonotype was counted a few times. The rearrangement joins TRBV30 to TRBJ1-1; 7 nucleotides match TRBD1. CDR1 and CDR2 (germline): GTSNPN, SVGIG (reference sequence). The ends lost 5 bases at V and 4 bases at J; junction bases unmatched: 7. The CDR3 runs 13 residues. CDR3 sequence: CAWGRQGGTEAFF. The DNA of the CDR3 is TGTGCCTGGGGCCGGCAGGGGGGCACTGAAGCTTTCTTT.

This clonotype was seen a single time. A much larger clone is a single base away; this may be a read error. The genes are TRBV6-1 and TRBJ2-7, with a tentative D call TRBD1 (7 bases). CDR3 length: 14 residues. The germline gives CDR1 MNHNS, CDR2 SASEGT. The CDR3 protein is CASSRQGGPYEQCF. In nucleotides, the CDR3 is TGTGCCAGCAGCCGTCAGGGGGGCCCCTACGAGCAGTGCTTC.

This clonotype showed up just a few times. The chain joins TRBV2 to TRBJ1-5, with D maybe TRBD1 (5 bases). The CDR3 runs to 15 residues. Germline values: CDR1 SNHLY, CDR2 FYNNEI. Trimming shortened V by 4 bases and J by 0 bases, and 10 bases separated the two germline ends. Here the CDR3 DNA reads TGTGCCAGCAGTGTGGGGGACCATAGCAATCAGCCCCAGCATTTT. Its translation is CASSVGDHSNQPQHF.

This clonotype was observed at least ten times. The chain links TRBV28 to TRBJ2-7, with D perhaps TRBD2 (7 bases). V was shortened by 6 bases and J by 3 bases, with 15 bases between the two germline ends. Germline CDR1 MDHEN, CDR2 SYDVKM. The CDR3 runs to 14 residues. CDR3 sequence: CASRGGGIYYEQYF. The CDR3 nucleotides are TGTGCCAGCAGAGGGGGGGGGATATACTACGAGCAGTACTTC.

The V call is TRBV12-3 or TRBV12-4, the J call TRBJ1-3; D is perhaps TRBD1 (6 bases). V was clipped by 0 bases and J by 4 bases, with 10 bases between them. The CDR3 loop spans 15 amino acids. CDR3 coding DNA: TGTGCCAGCAGTTTAGCGACAGGAACCGGAAACACCATATATTTT. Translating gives CASSLATGTGNTIYF.

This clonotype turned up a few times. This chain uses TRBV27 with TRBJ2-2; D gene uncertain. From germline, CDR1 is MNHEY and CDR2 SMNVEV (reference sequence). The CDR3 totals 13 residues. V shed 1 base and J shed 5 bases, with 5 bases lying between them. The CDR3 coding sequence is TGTGCCAGCAGTTTATTCAGAACCGGGGAGCTGTTTTTT. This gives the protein CASSLFRTGELFF.

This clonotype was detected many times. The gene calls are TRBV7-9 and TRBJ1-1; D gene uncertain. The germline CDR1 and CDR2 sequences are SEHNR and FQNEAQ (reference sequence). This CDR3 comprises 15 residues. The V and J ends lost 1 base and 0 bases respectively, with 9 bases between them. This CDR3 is CASSLEPVMNTEAFF. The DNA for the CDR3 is TGTGCCAGCAGCTTAGAACCAGTCATGAACACTGAAGCTTTCTTT.

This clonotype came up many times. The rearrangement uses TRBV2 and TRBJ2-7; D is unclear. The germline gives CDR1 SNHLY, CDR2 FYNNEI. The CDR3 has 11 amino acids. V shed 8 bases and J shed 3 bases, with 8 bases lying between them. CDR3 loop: CASHERYEQYF. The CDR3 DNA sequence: TGTGCCAGCCACGAGCGCTACGAGCAGTACTTC.

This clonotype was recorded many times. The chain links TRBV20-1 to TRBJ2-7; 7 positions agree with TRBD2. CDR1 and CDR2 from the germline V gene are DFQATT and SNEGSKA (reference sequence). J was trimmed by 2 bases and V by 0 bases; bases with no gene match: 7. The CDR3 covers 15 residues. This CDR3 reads CSAREARGITYEQYF. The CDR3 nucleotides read TGCAGTGCTAGAGAGGCGCGGGGGATCACCTACGAGCAGTACTTC.

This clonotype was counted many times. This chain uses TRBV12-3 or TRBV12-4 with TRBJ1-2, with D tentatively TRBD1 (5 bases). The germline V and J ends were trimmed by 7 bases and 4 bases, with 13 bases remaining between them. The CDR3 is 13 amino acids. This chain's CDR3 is CASILGGGYGYTF. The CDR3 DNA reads TGTGCCAGCATCCTGGGGGGAGGCTATGGCTACACCTTC.

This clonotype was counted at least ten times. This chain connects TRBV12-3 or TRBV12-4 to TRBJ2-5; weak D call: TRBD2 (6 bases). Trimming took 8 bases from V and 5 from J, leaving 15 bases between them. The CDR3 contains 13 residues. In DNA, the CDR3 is TGTGCCAGCGCCTGGGGGGAGCGGGAGACCCAGTACTTC. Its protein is CASAWGERETQYF.

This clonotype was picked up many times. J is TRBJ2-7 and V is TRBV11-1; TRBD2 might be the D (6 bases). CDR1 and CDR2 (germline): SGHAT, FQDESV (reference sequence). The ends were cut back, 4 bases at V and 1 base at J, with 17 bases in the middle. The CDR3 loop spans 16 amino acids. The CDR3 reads CASSSAVGRLSYEQYF. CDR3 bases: TGTGCCAGCAGCTCAGCGGTAGGGAGGCTGTCCTACGAGCAGTACTTC.

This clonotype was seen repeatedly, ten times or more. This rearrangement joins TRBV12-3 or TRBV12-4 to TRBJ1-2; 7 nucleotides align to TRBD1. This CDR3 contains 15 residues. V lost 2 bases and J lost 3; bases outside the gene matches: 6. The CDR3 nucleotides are TGTGCCAGCAGTTTACGAGGGGGCACGTACTATGGCTACACCTTC. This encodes CASSLRGGTYYGYTF.